Below, 30 T cell receptor beta chains from the same sample are listed, as sequenced in a study of T cell changes during pregnancy in multiple sclerosis. The table came from immunoSEQ multiplex PCR; TCRdb's copy has only in-frame clones and leaves some out. Of about 42,000 clones listed, about 85% are singletons. The source material was CD4+ T cells from peripheral blood mononuclear cells, sampled before pregnancy. The receptor set was obtained from a female donor with multiple sclerosis, enrolled in a pregnancy study.

V and J are TRBV7-8 and TRBJ1-2; 8 positions agree with TRBD1. Losses at the gene ends were 1 base for V and 4 bases for J; bases not matched to a gene: 8. The CDR3 is 16 residues long. Germline assignment: CDR1 SGHVS and CDR2 FQNEAQ. The CDR3 here is CASSLVRGQGPYGYTF. CDR3 in DNA: TGTGCCAGCAGCTTAGTACGCGGACAGGGACCCTATGGCTACACCTTC.

CDR3 sequence: CASSGTGWEAFF. The CDR3 nucleotides read TGTGCCAGCAGCGGGACAGGGTGGGAAGCTTTCTTT. This chain links TRBV2 with TRBJ1-1, with 9 bases aligning to TRBD1. Trimming removed 6 bases from V and 8 bases from J; junction bases left unmatched: 4. Germline V gene data show CDR1 as SNHLY and CDR2 as FYNNEI. CDR3 length: 12 residues.

This rearrangement joins TRBV25-1 to TRBJ2-7; possibly TRBD2 for D (6 bases). CDR3 size: 15 residues. Germline V gives CDR1 MGHDK, CDR2 SYGVNS. V lost 5 bases and J lost 2, with 16 bases in between. The CDR3, as DNA: TGTGCCAGCAGTCCCTCATTGGGGGGAACCTACGAGCAGTACTTC. This encodes CASSPSLGGTYEQYF.

This chain joins TRBV6-1 and TRBJ2-1; the D is unclear. Trimming pared 2 bases from V and 1 base from J, leaving 6 bases between. The germline CDR1 and CDR2 sequences are MNHNS and SASEGT. The CDR3 covers 14 residues. For the CDR3, the DNA is TGTGCCAGCAGTGAAACATATTCCTACAATGAGCAGTTCTTC. Its protein is CASSETYSYNEQFF.

The chain recombines TRBV18 with TRBJ2-7, with 8 bases matching TRBD2. V trimming: 2 bases; J trimming: 3 bases; junction bases outside the gene matches: 9. CDR1 and CDR2 (germline): KGHSH, LQKENI. There are 16 residues in the CDR3. The CDR3 DNA reads TGTGCCAGCTCACCAACAACCCAGCGGGAGTACTACGAGCAGTACTTC. Translating gives CASSPTTQREYYEQYF.

DNA for the CDR3: TGCGCCAGCAGCTTGGCGGTCGAATCGGGCTACACCTTC. It is translated as CASSLAVESGYTF. This rearrangement joins TRBV5-1 to TRBJ1-2; no reliable D call. CDR1 and CDR2 (germline): SGHRS, YFSETQ. The V end lost 0 bases, the J end lost 8 bases, and 11 bases lay between the germline ends. The CDR3 has 13 residues. Drawing the rest from reference TRBV5-1 and TRBJ1-2, the complete variable domain is KAGVTQTPRYLIKTRGQQVTLSCSPISGHRSVSWYQQTPGQGLQFLFEYFSETQRNKGNFPGRFSGRQFSNSRSEMNVSTLELGDSALYLCASSLAVESGYTFGSGTRLTVV.

The chain combines TRBV9 with TRBJ2-3; 12 positions agree with TRBD1. V dropped 1 base and J dropped 8; count of bases not matched to a gene: 5. This CDR3 comprises 15 residues. Germline values: CDR1 SGDLS, CDR2 YYNGEE. The CDR3 DNA reads TGTGCCAGCAGCGTACAGGGACAGGGGGCCGGTACGCAGTATTTT. This sequence encodes CASSVQGQGAGTQYF.

The count of this clone is one. The chain joins TRBV6-1 to TRBJ2-1; the D gene is possibly TRBD2 (5 bases). Trimming stripped 2 bases from V and 3 bases from J, with 8 bases between. The CDR3 runs to 14 residues. Germline V gives CDR1 MNHNS, CDR2 SASEGT. CDR3 bases: TGTGCCAGCAGTGAATCACGGGGCTACAATGAGCAGTTCTTC. As protein: CASSESRGYNEQFF.

The chain employs TRBV5-4 and TRBJ1-2, with no clear D. The germline V gene encodes CDR1 SGHNT and CDR2 YYREEE (reference sequence). The CDR3 has 15 residues. V lost 1 base to trimming and J lost 8 bases, with 18 bases between them. The CDR3 reads CASSLWAAPLLGYTF. In DNA form, the CDR3 reads TGTGCCAGCAGCTTGTGGGCAGCCCCTCTGCTCGGCTACACCTTC.

V is TRBV7-3 and J is TRBJ1-6; the D gene is possibly TRBD1 (6 bases). This CDR3 has 16 residues. Germline lookup yields CDR1 SGHTA and CDR2 FQGTGA. Between the trimmed V and J ends, which lost 4 bases and 5 bases, there was a span of 15 bases. CDR3 DNA: TGTGCCAGCAGCTCGGGGAGTAGGGGGAATAATTCACCCCTCCACTTT. It translates to CASSSGSRGNNSPLHF.

The chain couples TRBV18 to TRBJ1-1; weak D call: TRBD1 (5 bases). The CDR3 has 12 amino acids. V lost 3 bases and J 4 bases, leaving 6 bases between the germline ends. Germline assignment: CDR1 KGHSH and CDR2 LQKENI. The CDR3 coding sequence is TGTGCCAGCTCACCCGACAGCACTGAAGCTTTCTTT. Amino acids: CASSPDSTEAFF. Full variable domain (missing parts from reference TRBV18 and TRBJ1-1): NAGVMQNPRHLVRRRGQEARLRCSPMKGHSHVYWYRQLPEEGLKFMVYLQKENIIDESGMPKERFSAEFPKEGPSILRIQQVVRGDSAAYFCASSPDSTEAFFGQGTRLTVV.

V gene TRBV6-1 combines with J gene TRBJ1-5; no clear D gene. Germline V gene lookup returns CDR1 MNHNS and CDR2 SASEGT. CDR3 length: 14 amino acids. Trimming took off 6 bases at V and 1 base at J, with 10 bases between the two ends. The CDR3 is CASSPQRSNQPQHF. Written as DNA, the CDR3 is TGTGCCAGCAGCCCCCAGAGGAGCAATCAGCCCCAGCATTTT.

The chain combines TRBV13 with TRBJ1-1; D gene ambiguous. Trimming stripped 3 bases from V and 2 bases from J, with 10 bases between. Per germline, CDR1 PRHDT and CDR2 FYEKMQ (reference sequence). The CDR3 sequence is 14 residues long. Here the CDR3 reads CASSLSGLNTEAFF. The DNA of the CDR3 is TGTGCCAGCAGCTTGTCTGGGCTTAACACTGAAGCTTTCTTT.

The chain carries TRBV6-5 and TRBJ1-4; 9 bases align to TRBD1. The CDR3 consists of 14 residues. V lost 7 bases, J lost 5 bases, and 5 bases stayed unmatched. The germline V gene has CDR1 MNHEY and CDR2 SVGAGI. CDR3: CASNRQGENEKLFF. Written as DNA, the CDR3 is TGTGCCAGCAATCGACAGGGGGAAAATGAAAAACTGTTTTTT.

This chain joins TRBV7-9 and TRBJ1-2; D is unclear. This CDR3 spans 12 amino acids. Trimming removed 6 bases from V and 3 bases from J, with 8 bases in between. Germline loops: CDR1 SEHNR, CDR2 FQNEAQ (reference sequence). The CDR3 sequence: CASSAQDYGYTF. CDR3 DNA: TGTGCCAGCAGTGCACAAGACTATGGCTACACCTTC.

V and J are TRBV11-3 and TRBJ1-1; 9 positions agree with TRBD1. CDR1 is SGHNT, CDR2 YENEEA, per germline. The CDR3 contains 13 residues. The ends lost 3 bases at V and 5 bases at J; junction bases unmatched: 1. DNA for the CDR3: TGTGCCAGCAGCTTCGACAGGGGGACTGAAGCTTTCTTT. It is translated as CASSFDRGTEAFF.

The V gene is TRBV7-9, the J gene TRBJ2-1; TRBD2 aligns across 10 bases. CDR1 and CDR2 (germline): SEHNR, FQNEAQ (reference sequence). V trimming: 1 base; J trimming: 1 base; junction bases outside the gene matches: 4. The CDR3 is 17 amino acids. The CDR3 reads CASSLVLAGVSYNEQFF. Here the CDR3 DNA reads TGTGCCAGCAGCTTAGTTCTAGCGGGAGTGTCCTACAATGAGCAGTTCTTC.

The V gene is TRBV7-2, the J gene TRBJ2-1; 12 bases are a match to TRBD2. This CDR3 region has 17 residues. V was clipped by 5 bases and J by 9 bases; unmatched bases: 14. Germline V gives CDR1 SGHTA, CDR2 FQGNSA. CDR3 sequence: CASSLPGGASGRGEQFF. In DNA, the CDR3 is TGTGCCAGCAGCCTCCCGGGTGGGGCTAGCGGGAGGGGTGAGCAGTTCTTC.

Concerning this clone: Other DNA sequences from this sample encode an identical CDR3 as well. V gene TRBV7-7 combines with J gene TRBJ2-2; TRBD1 aligns across 7 bases. The CDR3 runs to 16 residues. V dropped 2 bases and J dropped 1; count of bases not matched to a gene: 4. From germline, CDR1 is SSHAT and CDR2 FNYEAQ (reference sequence). The CDR3 loop is CASSLNPGGNTGELFF. The DNA of the CDR3 is TGTGCCAGCAGCTTAAATCCAGGGGGGAACACCGGGGAGCTGTTTTTT.

V and J are TRBV6-5 and TRBJ1-5, with D unclear. Trimming shortened V by 0 bases and J by 4 bases, and 10 bases separated the two germline ends. Per the germline V gene, CDR1 is MNHEY and CDR2 is SVGAGI. The CDR3 totals 15 residues. Here the CDR3 reads CASSYSSGLNQPQHF. The CDR3 nucleotides read TGTGCCAGCAGTTACTCGTCAGGTCTGAATCAGCCCCAGCATTTT.

The rearrangement links TRBV4-2 to TRBJ2-1, with D perhaps matching TRBD2 (6 bases). The V gene lost 1 base and the J gene lost 7 bases, with 11 bases spanning the gap. Germline CDR1 LGHNA, CDR2 YNFKEQ. The CDR3 sequence is 14 residues long. The CDR3 sequence is CASSQVGRPNEQFF. The CDR3 DNA is TGTGCCAGCAGCCAAGTGGGGAGGCCGAATGAGCAGTTCTTC.

The V call is TRBV4-3, the J call TRBJ1-2, with 10 positions matching TRBD1. Per the germline V gene, CDR1 is LGHNA and CDR2 is YSLEER. V lost 1 base to trimming and J lost 7 bases; unmatched junction nucleotides: 6. CDR3 length: 15 amino acids. CDR3: CASSQVGDRGPGYTF. The CDR3, as DNA: TGCGCCAGCAGCCAAGTAGGGGACAGGGGTCCTGGCTACACCTTC.

The sample holds many counts of this clone. This sequence joins TRBV28 and TRBJ2-2; 10 positions agree with TRBD2. This CDR3 is built from 17 residues. Germline CDR1 is MDHEN and CDR2 is SYDVKM. With V trimmed by 1 base and J by 6 bases, 8 bases remained unmatched. The CDR3 loop is CASSLFDLAGGPGELFF. CDR3 coding DNA: TGTGCCAGCAGTTTATTCGACTTAGCGGGAGGACCCGGGGAGCTGTTTTTT.

This clone has a handful of counts. The rearrangement links TRBV11-2 to TRBJ2-2; maybe TRBD2 (8 bases). This CDR3 region has 17 residues. The V gene lost 5 bases and the J gene lost 4 bases, with 20 bases spanning the gap. Germline lookup yields CDR1 SGHAT and CDR2 FQNNGV. The CDR3 region is CASSIGRGLAATGELFF. DNA for the CDR3: TGTGCCAGCAGCATCGGGAGGGGGCTAGCGGCCACCGGGGAGCTGTTTTTT.

The chain recombines TRBV5-1 with TRBJ1-2, with D hard to call. The CDR3 spans 15 residues. Trimming took off 2 bases at V and 6 bases at J, with 17 bases between the two ends. Germline V CDR1 and CDR2: SGHRS, YFSETQ. CDR3 sequence (DNA): TGCGCCAGCAGCTTACAGAAACCCCTGGATAATGGCTACACCTTC. It translates to CASSLQKPLDNGYTF.

The rearrangement links TRBV18 to TRBJ1-5; 7 nucleotides match TRBD1. The CDR3 is 13 residues long. Germline loops: CDR1 KGHSH, CDR2 LQKENI. J was trimmed by 7 bases and V by 5 bases; bases with no gene match: 5. The CDR3 here is CASSSAQGQPQHF. The DNA of the CDR3 is TGTGCCAGCTCATCGGCACAGGGGCAGCCCCAGCATTTT.

This chain joins TRBV19 and TRBJ1-5; tentative D call: TRBD1 (6 bases). V was pared by 4 bases and J by 0 bases, with 19 bases between. The CDR3 spans 18 residues. Germline CDR1 reads LNHDA; CDR2 reads SQIVND (reference sequence). CDR3 sequence: CASSTGPTGIYSNQPQHF. CDR3 nucleotide sequence: TGTGCCAGTAGTACAGGACCAACAGGGATTTATAGCAATCAGCCCCAGCATTTT.

The chain employs TRBV19 and TRBJ2-6, with D possibly being TRBD2 (6 bases). Per the germline V gene, CDR1 is LNHDA and CDR2 is SQIVND (reference sequence). CDR3 length: 14 residues. V was cut by 7 bases and J by 4 bases, with 11 bases left in between. CDR3 loop: CASNRGAGANVLTF. As DNA, the CDR3 is TGTGCCAGTAATCGCGGGGCCGGGGCCAACGTCCTGACTTTC. Supplemented by reference TRBV19 and TRBJ2-6, the full variable domain reads DGGITQSPKYLFRKEGQNVTLSCEQNLNHDAMYWYRQDPGQGLRLIYYSQIVNDFQKGDIAEGYSVSREKKESFPLTVTSAQKNPTAFYLCASNRGAGANVLTFGAGSRLTVL.

The chain links TRBV7-9 to TRBJ1-1; no clear D. V was pared by 10 bases and J by 2 bases, with 14 bases between. The length of the CDR3 is 13 residues. In germline, CDR1 is SEHNR, CDR2 FQNEAQ (reference sequence). In DNA, the CDR3 is TGTGCCACAGTCCGAACGGGTAACACTGAAGCTTTCTTT. This encodes CATVRTGNTEAFF. Drawing the rest from reference TRBV7-9 and TRBJ1-1, the complete variable domain is DTGVSQNPRHKITKRGQNVTFRCDPISEHNRLYWYRQTLGQGPEFLTYFQNEAQLEKSRLLSDRFSAERPKGSFSTLEIQRTEQGDSAMYLCATVRTGNTEAFFGQGTRLTVV.

The chain employs TRBV7-9 and TRBJ2-2, with 7 bases fitting TRBD1. Per germline, CDR1 SEHNR and CDR2 FQNEAQ (reference sequence). There are 14 residues in the CDR3. The ends lost 3 bases at V and 8 bases at J; junction bases unmatched: 6. CDR3: CASSLTQGRGELFF. For the CDR3, the DNA is TGTGCCAGCAGCTTGACACAGGGGAGAGGGGAGCTGTTTTTT.